Following are 5 T cell receptor beta chains from one sample sequenced in a study of blood T cell repertoires in COVID-19. Profiled with immunoSEQ multiplex PCR; TCRdb holds only in-frame clones, not every one. Of 150,000 or so clones in the sample, roughly 84% were seen once. Sample: PBMCs or T cells enriched from blood (not recorded which). The source is a man aged 65-85 years who had been exposed to COVID-19.

This chain links TRBV3-1 (or the pseudogene TRBV3-2) with TRBJ2-6; D remains ambiguous. CDR1 LGHDT and CDR2 YNNKEL come from the germline V gene (reference sequence). This CDR3 contains 14 residues. V lost 1 base to trimming and J lost 1 base, with 2 bases between them. CDR3 coding DNA: TGTGCCAGCAGCCAAGTATCTGGGGCCAACGTCCTGACTTTC. Its protein product is CASSQVSGANVLTF.

CDR3 protein: CASSLTGQGPEAFF. CDR3 coding DNA: TGTGCCAGCAGTCTCACAGGACAGGGCCCTGAAGCTTTCTTT. This sequence joins TRBV6-5 and TRBJ1-1; 8 bases align to TRBD1. V was clipped by 5 bases and J by 6 bases; unmatched bases: 8. Germline lookup yields CDR1 MNHEY and CDR2 SVGAGI. CDR3 length: 14 residues.

The chain links TRBV7-8 to TRBJ1-1, with 9 nucleotides matching TRBD1. This CDR3 is 17 amino acids long. The V gene's germline CDR1 is SGHVS and CDR2 FQNEAQ. V shed 0 bases and J 0 bases; nucleotides not matched to a gene: 5. This chain's CDR3 is CASSLAWTGAMNTEAFF. In nucleotides, the CDR3 is TGTGCCAGCAGCTTAGCCTGGACAGGGGCAATGAACACTGAAGCTTTCTTT.

The V gene is TRBV24-1, the J gene TRBJ2-3; a weak D match, TRBD2 (6 bases). This CDR3 contains 16 residues. The germline V and J ends were trimmed by 3 bases and 0 bases, with 12 bases remaining between them. Germline assignment: CDR1 KGHDR and CDR2 SFDVKD. CDR3 sequence (DNA): TGTGCCACCAGTGATCCACCGGGAGTAAGCACAGATACGCAGTATTTT. The encoded protein is CATSDPPGVSTDTQYF.

This chain connects TRBV19 to TRBJ2-6; TRBD1 matches at 9 bases. This CDR3 has 16 residues. V lost 6 bases and J lost 4; bases outside the gene matches: 7. The germline V gene has CDR1 LNHDA and CDR2 SQIVND (reference sequence). The CDR3 coding sequence is TGTGCCAGTAGATCCGGGACAGGGACCGGGGCCAACGTCCTGACTTTC. This codes for CASRSGTGTGANVLTF.